This entry lists 26 T cell receptor beta chains sequenced from one sample in a study of identical twins. Via MiXCR, TCRdb re-called the 5' RACE reads, giving one row per CDR3 protein. This table has 500,000 or so distinct CDR3 sequences, under 25% appearing once. In addition, the sample was reused for a study of T cells expressing NK-cell markers.

The specimen sequenced was CD4+ T cells sorted from blood. The receptor set was obtained from a woman under 30 in good health.

Of note for this clonotype: Compared with germline, one end of the junction differs, possibly owing to a read error. V gene TRBV4-2 combines with J gene TRBJ2-7; TRBD1 matches at 9 bases. CDR3 length equals 13 residues. Per the germline V gene, CDR1 is LGHNA and CDR2 is YNFKEQ. The CDR3 sequence: CASSKDRGGEQYF. In nucleotides, the CDR3 is TGTGCCAGCAGCAAAGACAGGGGGGGCGAGCAGTACTTC.

This sequence joins TRBV6-5 and TRBJ2-7; no definite D call. The CDR3 extends over 17 amino acids. With 4 bases removed from V and 2 bases from J, the gap between germline ends came to 21 bases. CDR1 and CDR2 (germline): MNHEY, SVGAGI. CDR3 region: CASSSQTAYANTYEQYF. CDR3 sequence (DNA): TGTGCCAGCAGTTCCCAAACGGCCTACGCGAACACCTACGAGCAGTACTTC.

The chain recombines TRBV11-2 with TRBJ2-1; no reliable D call. CDR3 length: 15 residues. Trimming cost V 1 base and J 1 base, with 8 bases left between them. Germline-derived CDR1 and CDR2 are SGHAT and FQNNGV. The CDR3 coding sequence is TGTGCCAGCAGCTTAGCCAACCCATCCTACAATGAGCAGTTCTTC. Translating it yields CASSLANPSYNEQFF.

About this clonotype: An end of the junction does not agree with germline; a read error may underlie this. V usage is TRBV7-9 and J usage is TRBJ2-1; either TRBD1 or TRBD2 may supply D (7 bases each). The CDR3 covers 15 residues. Germline-derived CDR1 and CDR2 are SEHNR and FQNEAQ (reference sequence). The CDR3 sequence: CASSRRGGGGGEQFF. The DNA of the CDR3 is TGTGCAAGCAGCCGCCGCGGGGGAGGGGGCGGTGAGCAGTTCTTC.

The chain couples TRBV12-3 or TRBV12-4 to TRBJ2-5; no clear D gene. The CDR3 is 12 residues long. V lost 5 bases, J lost 0 bases, and 4 bases lay in between. The CDR3, as DNA: TGTGCCAGCAGTCAGTACCAAGAGACCCAGTACTTC. As protein: CASSQYQETQYF.

J is TRBJ2-5 and V is TRBV20-1; a possible D gene is TRBD1 (7 bases). This CDR3 is 14 amino acids long. Germline assignment: CDR1 DFQATT and CDR2 SNEGSKA (reference sequence). V was pared by 3 bases and J by 1 base, with 12 bases between. CDR3 loop: CSASQGGFQETQYF. CDR3 bases: TGCAGTGCTAGCCAGGGGGGTTTCCAAGAGACCCAGTACTTC.

V is TRBV29-1 and J is TRBJ2-3; no firm D call. V gave up 5 bases and J gave up 2 bases, with 11 bases separating them. The CDR3 extends over 13 amino acids. Germline CDR1 and CDR2: SQVTM and ANQGSEA. CDR3 sequence reads: CSVRPGLTDTQYF. For the CDR3, the DNA is TGCAGCGTTCGACCGGGCCTCACAGATACGCAGTATTTT.

There are a few counts of this clonotype. The chain employs TRBV20-1 and TRBJ1-1; D is uncertain. Per germline, CDR1 DFQATT and CDR2 SNEGSKA (reference sequence). V lost 1 base and J 0 bases, leaving 6 bases between the germline ends. CDR3 length: 13 amino acids. The chain's CDR3 is CSARAEMNTEAFF. The DNA of the CDR3 is TGCAGTGCTAGAGCAGAGATGAACACTGAAGCTTTCTTT.

This clonotype came up a few times. The chain carries TRBV7-2 and TRBJ1-1; D unclear. The V end lost 5 bases, the J end lost 5 bases, and 12 bases lay between the germline ends. CDR1 is SGHTA and CDR2 is FQGNSA in the germline V gene. CDR3 length: 13 residues. DNA for the CDR3: TGTGCCAGCAGCCAAAAGGTGGAAACTGAAGCTTTCTTT. Protein: CASSQKVETEAFF.

A remark on this clonotype: Sequence at one end of the junction differs from germline and may be a read error. The chain joins TRBV6-2 or TRBV6-3 to TRBJ2-4; D is possibly TRBD2 (5 bases). Germline-derived CDR1 and CDR2 are MNHEY and SVGEGT. CDR3 length: 12 residues. The CDR3: CASSGVNGNSRF. Written as DNA, the CDR3 is TGTGCCAGCAGTGGGGTTAACGGGAACAGTCGTTTC.

This clonotype was seen ten or more times. The chain couples TRBV29-1 to TRBJ2-5, with 8 bases that match TRBD1. The CDR3 totals 13 residues. With 4 bases clipped from V and 4 bases from J, the junction kept 5 bases outside the gene matches. Germline CDR1 SQVTM, CDR2 ANQGSEA. In nucleotides, the CDR3 is TGCAGCGTTGGTGGGACAGGCACAGAGACCCAGTACTTC. Its protein product is CSVGGTGTETQYF.

The table lists this clonotype with a few counts. V usage is TRBV6-2 or TRBV6-3 and J usage is TRBJ2-1; D could derive from TRBD1 or TRBD2 (6 bases each). Between the trimmed V and J ends, which lost 10 bases and 7 bases, there was a span of 17 bases. This CDR3 region has 13 residues. Germline V lookup: CDR1 MNHEY, CDR2 SVGEGT. CDR3 region: CATRDWGLNEQFF. In DNA, the CDR3 is TGTGCCACCCGGGACTGGGGGCTAAATGAGCAGTTCTTC.

CDR3 loop: CASSLASGSIYNEQFF. For the CDR3, the DNA is TGTGCCAGCAGCTTAGCTAGCGGGAGTATCTACAATGAGCAGTTCTTC. The rearrangement links TRBV7-2 to TRBJ2-1, with TRBD2 matching over 9 bases. Per germline, CDR1 SGHTA and CDR2 FQGNSA. This CDR3 contains 16 residues. V shed 0 bases, J shed 3 bases, and the junction held 3 bases outside the gene matches.

This rearrangement joins TRBV20-1 to TRBJ2-5, with D possibly being TRBD2 (5 bases). Germline CDR1 and CDR2: DFQATT and SNEGSKA (reference sequence). The CDR3 covers 14 residues. For the CDR3, the DNA is TGCAGCGGAACCGGGGTAGGAAGCTTCCGCCCCCAGTACTTC. It yields the protein CSGTGVGSFRPQYF.

A few counts support this clonotype. This chain connects TRBV12-3 or TRBV12-4 to TRBJ2-5; no clear D gene. Trimming removed 6 bases at V and 7 bases at J, with 12 bases between. The CDR3 runs to 12 residues. The CDR3: CASSRVVSTQYF. The CDR3 DNA sequence: TGTGCCAGCAGCCGGGTCGTGTCGACCCAGTACTTC.

This chain links TRBV20-1 with TRBJ2-3; tentatively, D is TRBD2 (5 bases). The CDR3 loop spans 14 amino acids. V was trimmed by 3 bases and J by 4 bases, leaving 14 bases between them. The V gene's germline CDR1 is DFQATT and CDR2 SNEGSKA (reference sequence). DNA of the CDR3: TGCAGTGCTAGCCTGGCTAGAGGGCCAGATACGCAGTATTTT. It encodes CSASLARGPDTQYF.

Ten or more counts support this clonotype. CDR3 sequence (DNA): TGCAGCGTTGGAACAGGGGGCTCTAATGGCTACACCTTC. Its translation is CSVGTGGSNGYTF. The chain employs TRBV29-1 and TRBJ1-2, with 9 bases fitting TRBD1. V gave up 4 bases and J gave up 6 bases; unmatched junction bases: 6. Germline CDR1 reads SQVTM; CDR2 reads ANQGSEA. The CDR3 length is 13 residues.

This clonotype was observed a handful of times. This chain links TRBV20-1 with TRBJ2-7, with TRBD2 matching 10 bases. The ends lost 5 bases at V and 2 bases at J; junction bases unmatched: 6. From germline, CDR1 is DFQATT and CDR2 SNEGSKA (reference sequence). The CDR3 is 14 residues long. Here the CDR3 reads CSALASGRAYEQYF. CDR3 nucleotide sequence: TGCAGTGCTCTCGCCAGCGGGAGGGCCTACGAGCAGTACTTC.

This clonotype has a handful of counts. The chain is built from TRBV4-3 and TRBJ2-1, with 10 bases aligning to TRBD2. There are 14 residues in the CDR3. The J segment lost 9 bases and the V segment lost 3 bases, leaving 5 bases of the junction unmatched. Germline CDR1 LGHNA, CDR2 YSLEER. CDR3 amino acids: CASSHSGRTGEQFF. DNA for the CDR3: TGCGCCAGCAGCCATAGCGGGAGGACAGGTGAGCAGTTCTTC.

This chain connects TRBV11-2 to TRBJ1-1, with TRBD1 identical over 8 bases. The CDR3 sequence is 14 residues long. Trimming at V came to 5 bases and at J to 4 bases, leaving 6 bases not matched to a gene. Germline assignment: CDR1 SGHAT and CDR2 FQNNGV. The CDR3 coding sequence is TGTGCCAGCAGCGTAAACAGGGGGAGCACTGAAGCTTTCTTT. It specifies CASSVNRGSTEAFF.

This clonotype was counted between two and nine times. This chain uses TRBV7-2 with TRBJ2-5; weak D call: TRBD2 (5 bases). Germline V gene data show CDR1 as SGHTA and CDR2 as FQGNSA. Trimming pared 5 bases from V and 4 bases from J, leaving 11 bases between. CDR3 length equals 13 residues. The CDR3 is CASSPNAGETQYF. The CDR3 coding sequence is TGTGCCAGCAGCCCCAACGCGGGAGAGACCCAGTACTTC.

This clonotype has more than one count but fewer than ten. The genes are TRBV20-1 and TRBJ2-2; 8 bases map to TRBD2. The CDR3 contains 12 residues. CDR1 and CDR2 (germline): DFQATT, SNEGSKA (reference sequence). V dropped 4 bases and J dropped 13; count of bases not matched to a gene: 8. The CDR3, as DNA: TGCAGTGCTAAGACTAGCGAGGGGTGGCTGTTTTTT. It yields the protein CSAKTSEGWLFF.

The CDR3 coding sequence is TGTGCCAGCAGCTTTACTAGCAACTACGAGCAGTACTTC. Protein sequence: CASSFTSNYEQYF. The chain joins TRBV7-2 to TRBJ2-7, with a tentative D call TRBD2 (6 bases). The V and J ends lost 3 bases and 3 bases respectively, with 9 bases between them. Germline V gene data show CDR1 as SGHTA and CDR2 as FQGNSA. This CDR3 spans 13 amino acids.

This clonotype was detected only a few times. The chain joins TRBV4-3 to TRBJ1-1; 7 bases line up with TRBD1. This CDR3 has 16 amino acids. With V trimmed by 2 bases and J by 1 base, 7 bases remained unmatched. Germline V lookup: CDR1 LGHNA, CDR2 YSLEER. CDR3 in DNA: TGCGCCAGCAGCCAACCTTTAAACAGGGGGAACACTGAAGCTTTCTTT. This gives the protein CASSQPLNRGNTEAFF.

This clonotype was seen a handful of times. This rearrangement joins TRBV12-3 or TRBV12-4 to TRBJ1-4; D is perhaps TRBD1 (6 bases). The CDR3 spans 14 residues. V lost 7 bases, J lost 7 bases, and 16 bases lay in between. The CDR3 is CASTLGGGAEKLFF. CDR3 bases: TGTGCCAGCACCCTAGGGGGGGGTGCTGAAAAACTGTTTTTT.

This clonotype was seen only a few times. The V gene is TRBV4-2, the J gene TRBJ2-3; TRBD2 aligns across 9 bases. V shed 1 base, J shed 3 bases, and the junction held 5 bases outside the gene matches. This CDR3 is 16 amino acids long. Germline V gene data show CDR1 as LGHNA and CDR2 as YNFKEQ. CDR3 amino acids: CASSQGLAGLTDTQYF. The CDR3 DNA is TGTGCCAGCAGCCAAGGCCTAGCGGGACTGACAGATACGCAGTATTTT.